The rows below give T cell receptor beta chains drawn from one sample of a study of blood T cell repertoires in COVID-19. Some clones are missing from TCRdb's copy, which holds only in-frame ones; the method was immunoSEQ multiplex PCR. This table has fewer than 250,000 clones, more than 60% appearing once. What was sequenced was peripheral blood. Receptors were obtained from a woman between 50 and 59 years old with acute or convalescent COVID-19. Both conserved end residues are part of each CDR3. D genes are given only for firm matches. The size entry is marked missing in some rows and otherwise reads once, few, many or a size class.

d_gene: TRBD2; v_gene: TRBV5-4; j_gene: TRBJ2-4; abundance: NA; CDR3nt: TGTGCCAGCAGCTTGGCCCCTAGCGGGGCAGCCAAAAACATTCAGTACTTC; CDR3aa: CASSLAPSGAAKNIQYF
d_gene: TRBD1; v_gene: TRBV9; j_gene: TRBJ2-2; abundance: NA; CDR3nt: TGTGCCAGCAGCCCCACCGACAGGGTCAACACCGGGGAGCTGTTTTTT; CDR3aa: CASSPTDRVNTGELFF
d_gene: NA; v_gene: TRBV19; j_gene: TRBJ1-1; abundance: NA; CDR3nt: TGTGCCAGTAGTATACCACCCCTTCGGGGAGAGAACACTGAAGCTTTCTTT; CDR3aa: CASSIPPLRGENTEAFF
d_gene: NA; v_gene: TRBV6-2/TRBV6-3; j_gene: TRBJ1-2; abundance: NA; CDR3nt: TGTGCCAGCAGTCAACAGGCTAACTATGGCTACACCTTC; CDR3aa: CASSQQANYGYTF
d_gene: NA; v_gene: TRBV7-9; j_gene: TRBJ1-2; abundance: NA; CDR3nt: TGTGCCAGCAGCCCCCAATCCAGTGCTAACTATGGCTACACCTTC; CDR3aa: CASSPQSSANYGYTF
d_gene: TRBD2; v_gene: TRBV7-2; j_gene: TRBJ2-1; abundance: NA; CDR3nt: TGTGCCAGCAGCCTACCAAGCGGGACTACGAATGAGCAGTTCTTC; CDR3aa: CASSLPSGTTNEQFF
d_gene: NA; v_gene: TRBV6-5; j_gene: TRBJ1-5; abundance: NA; CDR3nt: TGTGCCAGCAGTCGCTCCGCAGGGCATCAGCCCCAGCATTTT; CDR3aa: CASSRSAGHQPQHF
d_gene: TRBD2; v_gene: TRBV3-1/TRBV3-2; j_gene: TRBJ2-2; abundance: NA; CDR3nt: TGTGCCACGGGACTAGCGGCCGGGGAGCTGTTTTTT; CDR3aa: CATGLAAGELFF
d_gene: NA; v_gene: TRBV24-1; j_gene: TRBJ2-7; abundance: NA; CDR3nt: TGTGCCACCAGTGATTTCCCGAGAGAGAGACTCTACGAGCAGTACTTC; CDR3aa: CATSDFPRERLYEQYF
d_gene: TRBD1; v_gene: TRBV5-4; j_gene: TRBJ2-7; abundance: NA; CDR3nt: TGTGCCAGCAGCAGGGACAGGGGACTTTACGAGCAGTACTTC; CDR3aa: CASSRDRGLYEQYF
d_gene: NA; v_gene: TRBV5-6; j_gene: TRBJ1-1; abundance: NA; CDR3nt: TGTGCCAGCAGCTTGGCAAAGGGGGTAGCAAACACTGAAGCTTTCTTT; CDR3aa: CASSLAKGVANTEAFF
d_gene: NA; v_gene: TRBV6-4; j_gene: TRBJ2-4; abundance: NA; CDR3nt: TGTGCCAGCAGTGAACGAGCGGACTCTAACAAAAACATTCAGTACTTC; CDR3aa: CASSERADSNKNIQYF
d_gene: TRBD2; v_gene: TRBV15; j_gene: TRBJ2-4; abundance: few; CDR3nt: TGTGCCACCAGCAGAGATTTGCCTAGCGGGGGCACCAACAAAAACATTCAGTACTTC; CDR3aa: CATSRDLPSGGTNKNIQYF
d_gene: TRBD1; v_gene: TRBV13; j_gene: TRBJ1-5; abundance: once; CDR3nt: TGTGCCAGCAGCTTGACAGGGGAGACGCCCCAGCATTTT; CDR3aa: CASSLTGETPQHF
d_gene: TRBD1; v_gene: TRBV15; j_gene: TRBJ1-4; abundance: NA; CDR3nt: TGTGCCACCAGCAGAGACCACCGGGACAGGAGATATTTT; CDR3aa: CATSRDHRDRRYF
d_gene: NA; v_gene: TRBV14; j_gene: TRBJ1-2; abundance: NA; CDR3nt: TGTGCCAGCAGCCAAGACGGAGCTGGGGGCTACACCTTC; CDR3aa: CASSQDGAGGYTF
d_gene: TRBD1; v_gene: TRBV12-5; j_gene: TRBJ2-7; abundance: NA; CDR3nt: TGTGCTAGTGGTGTCCGGACAGGAGGCCCAAAGGACGAGCAGTACTTC; CDR3aa: CASGVRTGGPKDEQYF
d_gene: TRBD2; v_gene: TRBV19; j_gene: TRBJ2-4; abundance: NA; CDR3nt: TGTGCCAGTAGTATTGCGGGGGACTATGAGCGTAAGCTAGCCAAAAACATTCAGTACTTC; CDR3aa: CASSIAGDYERKLAKNIQYF
d_gene: NA; v_gene: TRBV7-9; j_gene: TRBJ1-2; abundance: NA; CDR3nt: TGTGCCAGCAGCTTAGAGGTGCGGATCAGCTATGGCTACACCTTC; CDR3aa: CASSLEVRISYGYTF
d_gene: TRBD2; v_gene: TRBV15; j_gene: TRBJ2-1; abundance: NA; CDR3nt: TGTGCCACCAGCAGAGATCGGTCTAGCGGGGGCGCGCAGTTCTTC; CDR3aa: CATSRDRSSGGAQFF
d_gene: NA; v_gene: TRBV6-2/TRBV6-3; j_gene: TRBJ2-1; abundance: NA; CDR3nt: TGTGCCAGCAGTTACTCGGGACTGCGGTACAATGAGCAGTTCTTC; CDR3aa: CASSYSGLRYNEQFF
d_gene: TRBD1; v_gene: TRBV24-1; j_gene: TRBJ2-3; abundance: NA; CDR3nt: TGTGCCACCTCCGGGACAGAAAGAACAGATACGCAGTATTTT; CDR3aa: CATSGTERTDTQYF
d_gene: TRBD2; v_gene: TRBV2; j_gene: TRBJ2-5; abundance: NA; CDR3nt: TGTGCCAGCAGTGATCCGGGACTAGCGGGAGGATACCAAGAGACCCAGTACTTC; CDR3aa: CASSDPGLAGGYQETQYF
d_gene: NA; v_gene: TRBV6-5; j_gene: TRBJ1-2; abundance: NA; CDR3nt: TGTGCCAGCAGTTGGGTTCAGGGATCTGGCTACACCTTC; CDR3aa: CASSWVQGSGYTF
d_gene: TRBD2; v_gene: TRBV28; j_gene: TRBJ2-7; abundance: NA; CDR3nt: TGTGCCAGCACCTCGAGCGGGAGGGCCTACGAGCAGTACTTC; CDR3aa: CASTSSGRAYEQYF
d_gene: NA; v_gene: TRBV5-6; j_gene: TRBJ1-1; abundance: NA; CDR3nt: TGTGCCAGCAGCTTCCTTTCAGGAGAGGGTAGCACGGCTGAAGCTTTCTTT; CDR3aa: CASSFLSGEGSTAEAFF
d_gene: NA; v_gene: TRBV20-1; j_gene: TRBJ1-6; abundance: NA; CDR3nt: TGCAGTGCTAGTGGGTGGAGCTCCTATAATTCACCCCTCCACTTT; CDR3aa: CSASGWSSYNSPLHF